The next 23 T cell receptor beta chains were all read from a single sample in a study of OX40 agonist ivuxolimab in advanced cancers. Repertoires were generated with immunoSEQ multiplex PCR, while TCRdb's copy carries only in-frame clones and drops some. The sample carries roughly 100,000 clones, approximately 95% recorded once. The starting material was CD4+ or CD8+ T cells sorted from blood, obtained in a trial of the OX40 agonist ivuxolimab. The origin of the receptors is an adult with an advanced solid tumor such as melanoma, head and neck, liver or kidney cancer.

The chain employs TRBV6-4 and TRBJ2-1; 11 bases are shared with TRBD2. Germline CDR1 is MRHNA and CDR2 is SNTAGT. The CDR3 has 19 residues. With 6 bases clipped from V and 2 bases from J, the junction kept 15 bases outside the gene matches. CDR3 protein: CASREPLLSGRATYNEQFF. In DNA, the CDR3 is TGTGCCAGCAGAGAACCCCTCCTTAGCGGGAGGGCCACCTACAATGAGCAGTTCTTC.

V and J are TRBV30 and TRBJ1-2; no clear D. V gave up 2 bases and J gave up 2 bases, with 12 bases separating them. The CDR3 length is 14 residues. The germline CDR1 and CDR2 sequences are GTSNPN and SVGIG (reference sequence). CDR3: CAWSKDQYNYGYTF. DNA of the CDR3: TGTGCCTGGAGTAAGGACCAGTACAACTATGGCTACACCTTC.

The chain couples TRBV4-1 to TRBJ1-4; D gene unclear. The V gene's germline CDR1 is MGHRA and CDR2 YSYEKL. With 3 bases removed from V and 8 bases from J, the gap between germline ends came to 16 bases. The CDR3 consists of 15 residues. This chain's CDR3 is CASSQVTGFGEKLFF. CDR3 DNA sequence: TGCGCCAGCAGCCAGGTGACGGGCTTCGGGGAAAAACTGTTTTTT.

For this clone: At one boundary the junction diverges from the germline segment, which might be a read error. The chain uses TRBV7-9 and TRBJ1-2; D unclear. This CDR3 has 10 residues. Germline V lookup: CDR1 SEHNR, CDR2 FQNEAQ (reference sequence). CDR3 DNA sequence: TGTGCCAGCAGCTTAGTGGGCGGCTCCTTC. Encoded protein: CASSLVGGSF.

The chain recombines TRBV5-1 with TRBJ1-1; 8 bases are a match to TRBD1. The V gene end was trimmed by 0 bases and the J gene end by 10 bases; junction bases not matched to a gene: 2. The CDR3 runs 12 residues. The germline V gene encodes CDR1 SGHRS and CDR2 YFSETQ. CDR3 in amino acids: CASSLAGTGAFF. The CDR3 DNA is TGCGCCAGCAGCTTGGCTGGGACAGGAGCTTTCTTT.

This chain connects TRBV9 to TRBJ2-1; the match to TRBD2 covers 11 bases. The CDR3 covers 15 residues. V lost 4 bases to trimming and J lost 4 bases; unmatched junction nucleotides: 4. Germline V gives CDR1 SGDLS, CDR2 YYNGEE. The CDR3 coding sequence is TGTGCCAGCAGCTATAGCGGGAGGGGATACAATGAGCAGTTCTTC. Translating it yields CASSYSGRGYNEQFF.

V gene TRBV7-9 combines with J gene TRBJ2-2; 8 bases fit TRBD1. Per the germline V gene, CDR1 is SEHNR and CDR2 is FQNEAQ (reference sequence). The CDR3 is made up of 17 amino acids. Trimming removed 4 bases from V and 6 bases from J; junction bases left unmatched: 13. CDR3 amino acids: CASSSSRQGRLAGELFF. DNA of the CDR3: TGTGCCAGCAGCTCCTCGAGACAGGGGAGACTAGCCGGGGAGCTGTTTTTT.

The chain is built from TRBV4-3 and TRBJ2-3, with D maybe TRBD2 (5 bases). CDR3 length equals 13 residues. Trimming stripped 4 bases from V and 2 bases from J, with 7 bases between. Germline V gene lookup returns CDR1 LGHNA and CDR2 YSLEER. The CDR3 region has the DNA TGCGCCAGCAGCCCAGGACTCACAGATACGCAGTATTTT. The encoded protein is CASSPGLTDTQYF.

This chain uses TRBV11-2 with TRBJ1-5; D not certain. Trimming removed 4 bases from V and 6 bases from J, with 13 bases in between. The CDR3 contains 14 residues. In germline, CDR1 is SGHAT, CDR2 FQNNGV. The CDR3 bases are TGTGCCAGCAGCTCCGAAGAACCGGGTCAGCCCCAGCATTTT. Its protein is CASSSEEPGQPQHF.

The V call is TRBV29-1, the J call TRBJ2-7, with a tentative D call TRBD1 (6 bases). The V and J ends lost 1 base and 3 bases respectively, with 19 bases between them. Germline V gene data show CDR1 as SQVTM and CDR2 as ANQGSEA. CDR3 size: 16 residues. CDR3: CSVEGYQGMGLYEQYF. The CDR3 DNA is TGCAGCGTTGAAGGGTATCAGGGGATGGGGCTCTACGAGCAGTACTTC.

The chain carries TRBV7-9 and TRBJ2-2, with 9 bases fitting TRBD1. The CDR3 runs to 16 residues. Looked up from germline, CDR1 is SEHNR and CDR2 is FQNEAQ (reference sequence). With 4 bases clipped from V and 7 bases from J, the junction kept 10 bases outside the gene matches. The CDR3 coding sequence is TGTGCCAGCAGCTCCACCGGGACAGGGTTTTACGGGGAGCTGTTTTTT. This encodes CASSSTGTGFYGELFF. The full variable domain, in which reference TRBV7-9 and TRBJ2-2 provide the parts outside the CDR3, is DTGVSQNPRHKITKRGQNVTFRCDPISEHNRLYWYRQTLGQGPEFLTYFQNEAQLEKSRLLSDRFSAERPKGSFSTLEIQRTEQGDSAMYLCASSSTGTGFYGELFFGEGSRLTVL.

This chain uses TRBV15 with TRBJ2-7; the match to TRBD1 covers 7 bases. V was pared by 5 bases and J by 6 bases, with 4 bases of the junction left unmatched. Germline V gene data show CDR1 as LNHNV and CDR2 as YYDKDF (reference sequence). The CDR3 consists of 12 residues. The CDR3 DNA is TGTGCCACCAGCGGCACAGGGGCCGAGCAGTACTTC. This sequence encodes CATSGTGAEQYF.

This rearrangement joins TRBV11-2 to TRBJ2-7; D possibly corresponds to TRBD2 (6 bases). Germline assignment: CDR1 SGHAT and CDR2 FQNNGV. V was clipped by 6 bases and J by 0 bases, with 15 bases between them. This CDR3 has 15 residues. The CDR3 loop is CASSPGDLSSYEQYF. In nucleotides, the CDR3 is TGTGCCAGCAGTCCCGGGGACTTAAGCTCCTACGAGCAGTACTTC.

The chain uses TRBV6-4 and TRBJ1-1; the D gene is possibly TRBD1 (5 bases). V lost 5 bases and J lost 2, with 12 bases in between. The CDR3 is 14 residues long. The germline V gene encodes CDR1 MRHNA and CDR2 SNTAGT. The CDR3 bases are TGTGCCAGCAGTCAGGGACGCCGAAACACTGAAGCTTTCTTT. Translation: CASSQGRRNTEAFF.

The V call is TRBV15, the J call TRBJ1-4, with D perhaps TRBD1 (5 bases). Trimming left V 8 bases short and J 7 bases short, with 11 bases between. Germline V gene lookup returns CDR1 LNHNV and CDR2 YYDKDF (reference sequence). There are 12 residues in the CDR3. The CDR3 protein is CATAWGGEKLFF. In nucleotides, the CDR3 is TGTGCCACCGCCTGGGGGGGTGAAAAACTGTTTTTT.

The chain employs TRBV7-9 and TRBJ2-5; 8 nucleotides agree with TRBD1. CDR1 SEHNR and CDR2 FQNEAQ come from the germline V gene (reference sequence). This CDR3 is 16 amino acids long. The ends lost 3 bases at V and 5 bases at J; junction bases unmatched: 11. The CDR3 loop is CASSFHLAGGLETQYF. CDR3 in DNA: TGTGCCAGCAGCTTTCACCTCGCAGGGGGCTTGGAGACCCAGTACTTC.

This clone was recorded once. As DNA, the CDR3 is TGTGCCAGCAGCTTAACGGGACAGGGCTTCCCCGGGGAGCTGTTTTTT. Protein sequence: CASSLTGQGFPGELFF. The chain couples TRBV7-3 to TRBJ2-2; the match to TRBD1 covers 9 bases. The CDR3 consists of 16 residues. Trimming cost V 0 bases and J 6 bases; bases outside gene matches: 5. The germline CDR1 and CDR2 sequences are SGHTA and FQGTGA. The complete variable domain, with remaining parts taken from reference TRBV7-3 and TRBJ2-2, reads GAGVSQTPSNKVTEKGKYVELRCDPISGHTALYWYRQSLGQGPEFLIYFQGTGAADDSGLPNDRFFAVRPEGSVSTLKIQRTERGDSAVYLCASSLTGQGFPGELFFGEGSRLTVL.

The CDR3 bases are TGTGCCTGGAGTGTACTTTTCCGGAGGCGATATAGCAATCAGCCCCAGCATTTT. Its translation is CAWSVLFRRRYSNQPQHF. The chain employs TRBV30 and TRBJ1-5; D unclear. The V end lost 0 bases, the J end lost 0 bases, and 18 bases lay between the germline ends. The CDR3 is made up of 18 amino acids. The germline V gene encodes CDR1 GTSNPN and CDR2 SVGIG (reference sequence).

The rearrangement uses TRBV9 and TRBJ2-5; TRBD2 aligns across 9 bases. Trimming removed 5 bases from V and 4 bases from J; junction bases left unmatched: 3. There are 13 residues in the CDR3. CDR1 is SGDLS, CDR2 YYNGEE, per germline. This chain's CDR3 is CASSSGGGETQYF. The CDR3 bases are TGTGCCAGCAGTAGCGGGGGTGGAGAGACCCAGTACTTC.

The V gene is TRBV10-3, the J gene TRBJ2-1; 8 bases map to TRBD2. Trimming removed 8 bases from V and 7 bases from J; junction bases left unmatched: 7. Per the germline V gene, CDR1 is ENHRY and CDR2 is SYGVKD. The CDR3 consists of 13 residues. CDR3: CAIFPGGPNEQFF. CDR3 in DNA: TGTGCCATCTTTCCGGGAGGGCCGAATGAGCAGTTCTTC.

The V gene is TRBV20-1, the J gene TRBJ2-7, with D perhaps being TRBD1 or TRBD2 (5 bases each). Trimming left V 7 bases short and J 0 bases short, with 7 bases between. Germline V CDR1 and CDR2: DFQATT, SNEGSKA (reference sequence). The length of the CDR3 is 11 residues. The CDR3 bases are TGCAGTGGAGGGGACTCCTACGAGCAGTACTTC. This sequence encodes CSGGDSYEQYF.

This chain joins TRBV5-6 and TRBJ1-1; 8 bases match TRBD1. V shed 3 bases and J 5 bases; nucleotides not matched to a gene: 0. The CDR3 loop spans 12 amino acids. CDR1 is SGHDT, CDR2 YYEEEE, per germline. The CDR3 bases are TGTGCCAGCAGCTGGACAGGGACTGAAGCTTTCTTT. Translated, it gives CASSWTGTEAFF.

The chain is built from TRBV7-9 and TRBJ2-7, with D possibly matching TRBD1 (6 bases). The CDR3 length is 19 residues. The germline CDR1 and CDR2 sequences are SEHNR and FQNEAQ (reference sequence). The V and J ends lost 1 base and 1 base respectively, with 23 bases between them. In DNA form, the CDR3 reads TGTGCCAGCAGCTTAGGCGTCAGGGGAAAAGTCTCCTCTTCCTACGAGCAGTACTTC. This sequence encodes CASSLGVRGKVSSSYEQYF. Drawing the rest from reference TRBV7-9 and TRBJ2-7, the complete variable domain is DTGVSQNPRHKITKRGQNVTFRCDPISEHNRLYWYRQTLGQGPEFLTYFQNEAQLEKSRLLSDRFSAERPKGSFSTLEIQRTEQGDSAMYLCASSLGVRGKVSSSYEQYFGPGTRLTVT.